Listed below are T cell receptor beta chains from one sample, sequenced in a study of memory CD4+ T cells and cytomegalovirus serostatus. Assay: immunoSEQ multiplex PCR; the TCRdb copy retains only in-frame clones and omits some. Here the sample spans about 25,000 clones, approximately 75% being singletons. Specimen: memory CD4+ T cells from blood. The source is an adult in good health and CMV-seronegative. Both conserved end residues are part of each CDR3. The D gene is left open where the match is weak. Part of the rows lack a size; the others show once, few, many or a class for expanded clones.

J gene | clone size | V gene | D gene | CDR3 DNA | CDR3 protein
TRBJ2-7 | NA | TRBV29-1 | TRBD1 | TGCAGCGGTACTACCGGGACAGGGGCGTTCGAGCAGTACTTC | CSGTTGTGAFEQYF
TRBJ2-1 | NA | TRBV2 | TRBD1 | TGTGCCAGCAGTGACGCGACAGGGGGCCGGCCTCAGAATGAGCAGTTCTTC | CASSDATGGRPQNEQFF
TRBJ2-7 | NA | TRBV7-2 | TRBD2 | TGTGCCAGCAGCTTACCCACTAGCGGGAGAAGATCCGAGCAGTACTTC | CASSLPTSGRRSEQYF
TRBJ1-2 | NA | TRBV6-1 | NA | TGTGCCAGCAGTGAAAGGGCGGGCGGGTATGGCTACACCTTC | CASSERAGGYGYTF
TRBJ2-7 | NA | TRBV18 | TRBD2 | TGTGCCAGCTCACCACGGGTGAATAGCGGGAGGGCCAAATTCCGGGAGCAGTACTTC | CASSPRVNSGRAKFREQYF
TRBJ1-1 | NA | TRBV2 | NA | TGTGCCAGCACCGAGGCATTTGGGGGAACCGCTTTCTTT | CASTEAFGGTAFF
TRBJ1-4 | NA | TRBV27 | NA | TGTGCCAGCAGCCTTGCTCTTGCAACTAATGAAAAACTGTTTTTT | CASSLALATNEKLFF
TRBJ2-7 | NA | TRBV10-2 | TRBD2 | TGCGCCAGCAGTGAGTCGACGGGGGGGCGGCAGTACTTC | CASSESTGGRQYF
TRBJ1-1 | few | TRBV6-6 | NA | TGTGCCAGCAGTTACGGGGGGAACACTGAAGCTTTCTTT | CASSYGGNTEAFF
TRBJ2-1 | few | TRBV5-4 | TRBD2 | TGTGCCAGCAGCTTCAGCGGGACCGGTGAGCAGTTCTTC | CASSFSGTGEQFF
TRBJ2-1 | few | TRBV4-3 | TRBD2 | TGCGCCAGCAGCCAAGTTTCGGGCGGGAGAGGTGATGAGCAGTTCTTC | CASSQVSGGRGDEQFF
TRBJ2-2 | NA | TRBV7-2 | NA | TGTGCCAGCACCCAATTGGGTTCCCCCGGGGAGCTGTTTTTT | CASTQLGSPGELFF
TRBJ1-1 | few | TRBV7-8 | TRBD1 | TGTGCCAGCAGCTTAGGAGACAGGGGCACTGAAGCTTTCTTT | CASSLGDRGTEAFF
TRBJ1-5 | NA | TRBV19 | NA | TGTGCCAGTAGGGGCTCCCAGCCGCAGCCCCAGCATTTT | CASRGSQPQPQHF
TRBJ2-2 | NA | TRBV13 | NA | TGTGCCAGCAGCTTAGGTCAGGGAGCCACCGGGGAGCTGTTTTTT | CASSLGQGATGELFF
TRBJ2-7 | NA | TRBV9 | TRBD2 | TGTGCCAGCAGCGTAGGGCCTAGCGGGAGTGAAGAGCAGTACTTC | CASSVGPSGSEEQYF
TRBJ1-2 | NA | TRBV14 | NA | TGTGCCAGCAGCCGATCGGGACGCGCTAACTATGGCTACACCTTC | CASSRSGRANYGYTF
TRBJ2-3 | NA | TRBV4-2 | NA | TGTGCCAGCAGCCTAAACACAGATACGCAGTATTTT | CASSLNTDTQYF
TRBJ2-1 | NA | TRBV19 | TRBD2 | TGTGCCAGTAGTGCCGGGACTAGTAGTCACAATGAGCAGTTCTTC | CASSAGTSSHNEQFF
TRBJ1-4 | NA | TRBV11-2 | NA | TGTGCCAGCAGCTTAAGTCTGGCTAATGAAAAACTGTTTTTT | CASSLSLANEKLFF
TRBJ2-7 | NA | TRBV12-5 | NA | TGTGCTAGTGGTTTGGGTCACAACTACGAGCAGTACTTC | CASGLGHNYEQYF
TRBJ1-3 | NA | TRBV6-6 | NA | TGTGCCAGCAGACGGGACGTTGGAAACACCATATATTTT | CASRRDVGNTIYF
TRBJ2-1 | NA | TRBV9 | NA | TGTGCCAGCAGCGTAGCTAGATTCAATGAGCAGTTCTTC | CASSVARFNEQFF
TRBJ1-1 | NA | TRBV5-1 | TRBD1 | TGCGCCAGCAGCTCCCAGGGGGTGAACACTGAAGCTTTCTTT | CASSSQGVNTEAFF
TRBJ1-3 | once | TRBV30 | NA | TGTGCCTATACTACGGACGGACGCTCTGGAAACACCATATATTTT | CAYTTDGRSGNTIYF
TRBJ1-4 | NA | TRBV6-5 | NA | TGTGCCAGCAGTTACAGGGGTTTGGCTAATGAAAAACTGTTTTTT | CASSYRGLANEKLFF
TRBJ2-7 | few | TRBV4-3 | NA | TGCGCCAGCAGCCAGAGCAGCTTGGCTTACTACGAGCAGTACTTC | CASSQSSLAYYEQYF
TRBJ2-6 | NA | TRBV7-9 | NA | TGTGCCAGCAGCTTATTTGGTGGGGCCAACGTCCTGACTTTC | CASSLFGGANVLTF
TRBJ1-2 | NA | TRBV9 | NA | TGTGCCAGCAGCGTAGAGCTTACAGAGGCGGGCGGCTACACCTTC | CASSVELTEAGGYTF
TRBJ2-1 | NA | TRBV18 | TRBD2 | TGTGCCAGCTCCCCACGGGGGGGCTCCAACAATGAGCAGTTCTTC | CASSPRGGSNNEQFF
TRBJ1-1 | few | TRBV6-5 | NA | TGTGCCAGTGGGACAAACACTGAAGCTTTCTTT | CASGTNTEAFF
TRBJ2-1 | NA | TRBV9 | NA | TGTGCCAGCAGCGTAGAACAGAGGGTCGGCTCCTACAATGAGCAGTTCTTC | CASSVEQRVGSYNEQFF
TRBJ1-5 | NA | TRBV28 | NA | TGTGCCAGCAGTCGGGACTCCACCAGCAATCAGCCCCAGCATTTT | CASSRDSTSNQPQHF
TRBJ2-7 | once | TRBV27 | TRBD1 | TGTGCCAGCAGTTTACTAGGACAGGGGGCGTACGAGCAGTACTTC | CASSLLGQGAYEQYF
TRBJ1-1 | NA | TRBV10-3 | TRBD1 | TGTGCCGTTGGACAGGGCTTGGGGAACACTGAAGCTTTCTTT | CAVGQGLGNTEAFF
TRBJ2-3 | once | TRBV7-6 | NA | TGTGCCAGCAGCGCCTACCGCGGAAATACGCAGTATTTT | CASSAYRGNTQYF